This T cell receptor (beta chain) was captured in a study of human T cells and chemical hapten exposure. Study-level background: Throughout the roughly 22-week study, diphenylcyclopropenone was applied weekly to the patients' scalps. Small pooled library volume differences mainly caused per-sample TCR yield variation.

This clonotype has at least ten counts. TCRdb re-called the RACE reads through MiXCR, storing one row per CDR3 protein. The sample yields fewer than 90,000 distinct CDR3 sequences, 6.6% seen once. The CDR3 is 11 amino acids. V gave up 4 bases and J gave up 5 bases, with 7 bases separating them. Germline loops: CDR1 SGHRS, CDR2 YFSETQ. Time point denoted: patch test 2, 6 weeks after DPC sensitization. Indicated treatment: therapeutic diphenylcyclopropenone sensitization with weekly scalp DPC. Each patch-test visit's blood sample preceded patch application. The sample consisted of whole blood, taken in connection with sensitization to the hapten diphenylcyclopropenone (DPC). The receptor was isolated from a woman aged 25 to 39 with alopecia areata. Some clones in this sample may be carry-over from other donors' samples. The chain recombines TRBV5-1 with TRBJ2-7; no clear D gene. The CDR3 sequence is CASSLSHEQYF. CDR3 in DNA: TGCGCCAGCAGCCTTTCACACGAGCAGTACTTC.